This TCR beta chain is from a study of siplizumab effects on memory and regulatory T cells. The CDR3 runs 15 residues. Germline assignment: CDR1 SGHAT and CDR2 FQDESV (reference sequence). The J segment lost 6 bases and the V segment lost 6 bases, leaving 8 bases of the junction unmatched. It was at 37°C and for around 6 days that the mixed lymphocyte reaction cells were cocultured. The assay was immunoSEQ multiplex PCR, and TCRdb's table has in-frame clones only and misses some. This table holds approximately 13,000 clones, 40% found once. In its sample, this clone was seen a few times. Its antigen is not identified.

Sequenced input: CFSE-low (dividing) CD8+ T cells sorted from an allogeneic mixed lymphocyte reaction. The chain combines TRBV11-1 with TRBJ2-1; 10 bases map to TRBD1. This TCR was sampled from a human donor in good health; the cells came from an allogeneic mixed lymphocyte reaction. The CDR3 sequence is CASSLDRGLTNEQFF. The DNA for the CDR3 is TGTGCCAGCAGTCTCGACAGGGGGCTAACCAATGAGCAGTTCTTC.